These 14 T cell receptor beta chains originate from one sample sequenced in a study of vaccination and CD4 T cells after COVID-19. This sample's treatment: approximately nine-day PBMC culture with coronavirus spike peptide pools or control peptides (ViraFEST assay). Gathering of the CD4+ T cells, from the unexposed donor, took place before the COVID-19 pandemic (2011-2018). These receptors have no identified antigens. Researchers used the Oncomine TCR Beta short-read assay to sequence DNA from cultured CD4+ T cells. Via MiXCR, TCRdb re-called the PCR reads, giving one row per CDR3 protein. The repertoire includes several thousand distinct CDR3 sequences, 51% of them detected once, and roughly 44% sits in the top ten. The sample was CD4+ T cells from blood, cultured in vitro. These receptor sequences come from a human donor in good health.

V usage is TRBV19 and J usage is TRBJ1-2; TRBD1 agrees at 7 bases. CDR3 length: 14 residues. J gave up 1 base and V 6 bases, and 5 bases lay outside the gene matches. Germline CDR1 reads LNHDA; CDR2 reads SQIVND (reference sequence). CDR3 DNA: TGTGCCAGTAGGCGGACAGGCGGTAACTATGGCTACACCTTC. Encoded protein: CASRRTGGNYGYTF.

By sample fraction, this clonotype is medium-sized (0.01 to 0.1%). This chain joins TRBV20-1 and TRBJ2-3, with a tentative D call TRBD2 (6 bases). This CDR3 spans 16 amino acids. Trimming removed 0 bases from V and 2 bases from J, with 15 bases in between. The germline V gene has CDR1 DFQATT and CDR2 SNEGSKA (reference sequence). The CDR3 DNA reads TGCAGTGCTAGAGATCGCGCCGGGAGTGTCACAGATACGCAGTATTTT. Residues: CSARDRAGSVTDTQYF.

The CDR3 reads CASSLAGTDTSGYTF. For the CDR3, the DNA is TGTGCCAGCAGCTTAGCTGGGACGGATACGAGTGGCTACACCTTC. The rearrangement uses TRBV7-2 and TRBJ1-2, with D possibly TRBD1 on 5 matching bases. CDR3 length equals 15 residues. Looked up from germline, CDR1 is SGHTA and CDR2 is FQGNSA. The V gene lost 0 bases and the J gene lost 7 bases, with 15 bases spanning the gap.

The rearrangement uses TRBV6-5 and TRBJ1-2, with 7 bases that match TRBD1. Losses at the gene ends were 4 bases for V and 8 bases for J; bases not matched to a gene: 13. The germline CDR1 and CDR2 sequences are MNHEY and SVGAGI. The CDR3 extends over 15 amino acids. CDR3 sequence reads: CASSSTGEGAWGYTF. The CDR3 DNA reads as TGTGCCAGCAGTTCTACAGGGGAAGGAGCGTGGGGCTACACCTTC.

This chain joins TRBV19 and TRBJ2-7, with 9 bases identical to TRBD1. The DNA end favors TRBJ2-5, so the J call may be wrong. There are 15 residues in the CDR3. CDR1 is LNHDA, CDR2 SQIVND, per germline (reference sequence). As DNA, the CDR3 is TGTGCCAGTAGTCCGGGACAGGGCCTTAGAGGGACCCAGTACTTC. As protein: CASSPGQGLRGTQYF.

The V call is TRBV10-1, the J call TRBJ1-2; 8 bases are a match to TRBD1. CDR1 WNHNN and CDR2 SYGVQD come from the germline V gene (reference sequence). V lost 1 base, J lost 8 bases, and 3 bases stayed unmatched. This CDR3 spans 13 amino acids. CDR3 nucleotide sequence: TGCGCCAGCAGTGAGTGGACAGGGTCGGGCTACACCTTC. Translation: CASSEWTGSGYTF.

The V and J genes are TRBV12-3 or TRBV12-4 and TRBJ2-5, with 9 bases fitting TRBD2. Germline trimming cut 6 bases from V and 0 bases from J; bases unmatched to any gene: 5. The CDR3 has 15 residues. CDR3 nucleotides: TGTGCCAGCAGCCTCAGGACTAGCGACCAAGAGACCCAGTACTTC. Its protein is CASSLRTSDQETQYF.

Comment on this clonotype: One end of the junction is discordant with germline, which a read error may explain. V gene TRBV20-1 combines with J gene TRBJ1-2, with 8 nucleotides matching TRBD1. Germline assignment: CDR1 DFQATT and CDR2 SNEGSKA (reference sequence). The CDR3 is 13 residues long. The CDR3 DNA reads TGCAGTGGTAGAGACAGGGGACCTTATGGCTACACCTTC. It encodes CSGRDRGPYGYTF.

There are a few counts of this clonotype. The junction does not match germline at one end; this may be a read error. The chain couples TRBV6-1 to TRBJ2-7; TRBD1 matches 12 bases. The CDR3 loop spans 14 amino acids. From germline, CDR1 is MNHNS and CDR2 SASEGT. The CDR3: CASSPGTGGAYPHF. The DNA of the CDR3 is TGTGCCAGCAGTCCCGGGACAGGGGGCGCTTATCCGCACTTC.

The CDR3 region is CASSLYHGGNQPQHF. CDR3 bases: TGTGCCAGCAGCTTATACCACGGGGGCAATCAGCCCCAGCATTTT. The chain is built from TRBV7-2 and TRBJ1-5; D is uncertain. Trimming shortened V by 2 bases and J by 2 bases, and 10 bases separated the two germline ends. This CDR3 has 15 residues. Germline loops: CDR1 SGHTA, CDR2 FQGNSA.

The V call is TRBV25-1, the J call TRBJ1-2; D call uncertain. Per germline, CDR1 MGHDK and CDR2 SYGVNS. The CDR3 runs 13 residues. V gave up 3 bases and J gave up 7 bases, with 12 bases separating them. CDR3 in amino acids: CASSDFRVGGYTF. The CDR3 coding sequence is TGTGCCAGCAGTGACTTTCGGGTGGGTGGCTACACCTTC.

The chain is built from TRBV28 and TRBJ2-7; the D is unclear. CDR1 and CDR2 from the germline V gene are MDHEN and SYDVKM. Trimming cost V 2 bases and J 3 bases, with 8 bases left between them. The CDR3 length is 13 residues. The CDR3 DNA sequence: TGTGCCAGCAGTTTAGGTACCCGCTACGAGCAGTACTTC. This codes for CASSLGTRYEQYF.

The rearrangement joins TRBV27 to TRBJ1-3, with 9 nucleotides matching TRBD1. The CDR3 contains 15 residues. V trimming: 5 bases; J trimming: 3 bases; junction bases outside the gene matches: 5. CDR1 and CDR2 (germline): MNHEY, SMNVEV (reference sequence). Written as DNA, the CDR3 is TGTGCCAGCAGTAGCGGACAGGGGTTTGGAAACACCATATATTTT. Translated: CASSSGQGFGNTIYF.

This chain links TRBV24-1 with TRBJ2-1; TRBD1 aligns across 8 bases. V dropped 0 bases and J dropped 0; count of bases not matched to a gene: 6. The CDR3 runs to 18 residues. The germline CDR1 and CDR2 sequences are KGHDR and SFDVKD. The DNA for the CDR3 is TGTGCCACCAGTGATTTGCGGACAGGGAGCGGCTCCTACAATGAGCAGTTCTTC. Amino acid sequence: CATSDLRTGSGSYNEQFF.